A selection of T cell receptor beta chains follows, all from one sample in a study of blood T cell repertoires in COVID-19. Using immunoSEQ multiplex PCR, the repertoire was profiled, and TCRdb retains in-frame clones only, with some absent. Of 200,000 to 300,000 clones detected, approximately 86% appear once; the ten largest clones hold 0.7%. Sequenced sample: peripheral blood. All receptors come from a human donor in a cohort sampled during active COVID-19. The CDR3 runs from the conserved cysteine through the conserved F or W. A D gene is named only where the DNA matches it firmly. Clone size appears in some rows only: once, few, many, or a class for an expanded clone.

j_call	v_call	clone_size	d_call	cdr3_nt	cdr3_aa
TRBJ2-3	TRBV6-2/TRBV6-3	-	TRBD1	TGTGCCAGCAGCCGTACGGCGGGACAGGGAACAGATACGCAGTATTTT	CASSRTAGQGTDTQYF
TRBJ2-5	TRBV5-5	-	-	TGTGCCAGCAGCACCTTTCAAACAGGGCCGGGGCAAGAGACCCAGTACTTC	CASSTFQTGPGQETQYF
TRBJ2-7	TRBV28	-	-	TGTGCCAGCAGTCCAGGACTCGCCAGCCGCGAGCAGTACTTC	CASSPGLASREQYF
TRBJ1-5	TRBV12-2	-	-	TGTGCAAGTCGCCCGGAGGACAGTGCATTTTATAGCAATCAGCCCCAGCATTTT	CASRPEDSAFYSNQPQHF
TRBJ1-5	TRBV7-9	-	TRBD1	TGTGCCAGCAGGAGAACAGGGGGCAATCAGCCCCAGCATTTT	CASRRTGGNQPQHF
TRBJ2-7	TRBV28	-	-	TGTGCCAGCAGTGGACAGGGCGGGAGCTACGAGCAGTACTTC	CASSGQGGSYEQYF
TRBJ2-6	TRBV28	once	-	TGTGCCAGCAGTTTTGGAGCGGGACACCCCGTCTCTGGGGCCAACGTCCTGACTTTC	CASSFGAGHPVSGANVLTF
TRBJ2-7	TRBV19	-	TRBD2	TGTGCCAGTAGTGTGGGACTAGTATCCTACGAGCAGTACTTC	CASSVGLVSYEQYF
TRBJ2-7	TRBV7-2	-	-	TGTGCCAGCAGCTTAAGGGGGAGTCACGAGCAGTACTTC	CASSLRGSHEQYF
TRBJ2-1	TRBV4-2	once	TRBD2	TGTGCCAGCAGCCAAGCTACGTCTAGCGGGATCCGCTCCTACAATGAGCAGTTCTTC	CASSQATSSGIRSYNEQFF
TRBJ2-7	TRBV7-3	-	TRBD1	TGTGCCAGCAGCCGGACAGGGCAGGACGAGCAGTACTTC	CASSRTGQDEQYF
TRBJ2-7	TRBV27	-	TRBD2	TGTGCCAGCAGCGACTCTAGCGGGAGTAGGGCCATCCGCGAGCAGTACTTC	CASSDSSGSRAIREQYF
TRBJ2-7	TRBV9	-	-	TGTGCCAGCAGCGTCGGGACTGCCACTTACGAGCAGTACTTC	CASSVGTATYEQYF
TRBJ1-2	TRBV9	-	TRBD1	TGTGCCAGCAGCGTAGAGGGGGGACAGATCGGCTACACCTTC	CASSVEGGQIGYTF
TRBJ2-1	TRBV7-3	-	-	TGTGCCAGCAGCCCCGTGGGGCAGAATGAGCAGTTCTTC	CASSPVGQNEQFF
TRBJ2-3	TRBV5-4	-	TRBD2	TGTGCCAGCAGCTTGGGCGGGCTAGCGGGGAACACAGATACGCAGTATTTT	CASSLGGLAGNTDTQYF
TRBJ1-2	TRBV7-2	few	TRBD1	TGTGCCAGCAGCTTTGGGGACAGGCTCTCCTATGGCTACACCTTC	CASSFGDRLSYGYTF